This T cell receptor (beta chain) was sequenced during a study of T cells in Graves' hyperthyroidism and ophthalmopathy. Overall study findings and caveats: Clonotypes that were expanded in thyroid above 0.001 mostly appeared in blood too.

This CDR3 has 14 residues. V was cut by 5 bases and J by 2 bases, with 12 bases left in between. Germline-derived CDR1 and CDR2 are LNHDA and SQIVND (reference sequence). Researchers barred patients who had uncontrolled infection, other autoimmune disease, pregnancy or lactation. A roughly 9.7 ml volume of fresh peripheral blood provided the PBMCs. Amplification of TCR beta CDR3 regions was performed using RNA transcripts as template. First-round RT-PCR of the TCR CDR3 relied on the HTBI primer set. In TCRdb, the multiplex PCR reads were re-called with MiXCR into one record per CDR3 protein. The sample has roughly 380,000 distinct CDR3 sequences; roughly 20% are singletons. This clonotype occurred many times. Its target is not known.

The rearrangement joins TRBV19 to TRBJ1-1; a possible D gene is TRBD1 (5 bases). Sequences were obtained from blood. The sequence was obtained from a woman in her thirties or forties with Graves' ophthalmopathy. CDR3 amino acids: CASSAQGHNTEAFF. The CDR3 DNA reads TGTGCCAGTAGTGCCCAAGGACATAACACTGAAGCTTTCTTT.